This passage covers 17 T cell receptor delta chains from one sample sequenced in a study of human gamma delta and Vdelta1 T cells (dated by TCRdb to 2016 to 2019). The method was PCR. The instrument given in TCRdb is Illumina MiSeq. TCRdb reprocessed the public reads with the caller CATT; rows with the same DNA were merged afterwards. The sample table records several thousand delta-chain clones; about 40% of these occur just once. More than 4.5% of the sample is taken by the ten largest. These TCRs are of unknown antigen specificity. The sequencing input was Vdelta1 gamma-delta T cells from blood grown in culture (DOT cells). The sample's cell subset or site label, in plain terms: Delta One T cells, in vitro expanded/differentiated Vd1+ gamma-delta T cells. Source of these receptors: a human donor in good health.

The chain uses TRDV1 and TRDJ1; D tentatively reads TRDD2 or TRDD3 (5 bases each). CDR3 length: 20 amino acids. Per germline, CDR1 TSWWSYY and CDR2 QGS. V lost 1 base and J lost 4, with 28 bases in between. CDR3 sequence reads: CALGEPAFPPSYRGIDKLIF. CDR3 DNA sequence: TGTGCTCTTGGGGAACCGGCCTTTCCTCCTTCTTACCGTGGGATCGATAAACTCATCTTT.

This sequence joins TRDV1 and TRDJ1, with 9 bases matching TRDD3. With V trimmed by 4 bases and J by 5 bases, 29 bases remained unmatched. The CDR3 spans 22 residues. Germline-derived CDR1 and CDR2 are TSWWSYY and QGS. The CDR3, as DNA: TGTGCTCTTGGGGTACCCCCCTTATACTGGGGGAAAGCGAGCCTATGGAATGATAAACTCATCTTT. It yields the protein CALGVPPLYWGKASLWNDKLIF.

This chain connects TRDV1 to TRDJ1; TRDD3 agrees at 11 bases. The CDR3 extends over 22 amino acids. Trimming removed 2 bases from V and 0 bases from J; junction bases left unmatched: 20. Germline lookup yields CDR1 TSWWSYY and CDR2 QGS. The CDR3 DNA is TGTGCTCTTGGGGAATGGGCCTTCCCCGACTGGGGGATAGAACTCAACACCGATAAACTCATCTTT. Amino acid sequence: CALGEWAFPDWGIELNTDKLIF.

The chain uses TRDV1 and TRDJ1; TRDD3 agrees at 7 bases. Germline CDR1 and CDR2: TSWWSYY and QGS. This CDR3 contains 25 residues. V gave up 1 base and J gave up 0 bases; unmatched junction bases: 32. The CDR3 DNA follows: TGTGCTCTTGGGGAACCCTTTCCGGAGGGGGGGGGGATCCGAAGGGGCGACCTGTACACCGATAAACTCATCTTT. Protein sequence: CALGEPFPEGGGIRRGDLYTDKLIF.

The V call is TRDV1, the J call TRDJ1; no definite D call. The CDR3 contains 20 residues. CDR1 and CDR2 from the germline V gene are TSWWSYY and QGS. With 0 bases removed from V and 0 bases from J, the gap between germline ends came to 23 bases. CDR3 in DNA: TGTGCTCTTGGGGAACTCCCCCCAACATCTATTGGTAGGTACACCGATAAACTCATCTTT. Translation gives CALGELPPTSIGRYTDKLIF.

The chain recombines TRDV1 with TRDJ1, with 7 bases lining up with TRDD3. From germline, CDR1 is TSWWSYY and CDR2 QGS. V was pared by 0 bases and J by 0 bases, with 19 bases of the junction left unmatched. CDR3 length: 21 residues. CDR3 amino acids: CALGELPEIASGGSYTDKLIF. DNA for the CDR3: TGTGCTCTTGGGGAACTTCCCGAGATCGCGTCTGGGGGTTCTTACACCGATAAACTCATCTTT.

A few counts support this clone. This chain connects TRDV1 to TRDJ1; 12 positions match TRDD3. The J segment lost 0 bases and the V segment lost 0 bases, leaving 20 bases of the junction unmatched. The germline gives CDR1 TSWWSYY, CDR2 QGS. This CDR3 comprises 23 residues. The chain's CDR3 is CALGELSRLDWGIPQADTDKLIF. In nucleotides, the CDR3 is TGTGCTCTTGGGGAACTTTCGCGGCTAGACTGGGGGATACCTCAGGCGGACACCGATAAACTCATCTTT.

The table lists this clone with a few counts. This rearrangement joins TRDV1 to TRDJ1, with D maybe TRDD3 (10 bases). The CDR3 extends over 25 amino acids. Germline V gene lookup returns CDR1 TSWWSYY and CDR2 QGS. Deletions cut 4 bases from V and 0 bases from J, with 42 bases between. CDR3 loop: CALGGPGLPTTFWGIREGYTDKLIF. The CDR3 nucleotides read TGTGCTCTTGGGGGCCCAGGCCTTCCTACCACCTTCTGGGGGATAAGGGAAGGTTACACCGATAAACTCATCTTT.

This clone was counted only a few times. The chain is built from TRDV1 and TRDJ1; 8 nucleotides match TRDD3. The V segment lost 1 base and the J segment 2 bases; nucleotides outside the gene matches: 12. Germline assignment: CDR1 TSWWSYY and CDR2 QGS. The CDR3 is made up of 18 amino acids. CDR3 coding DNA: TGTGCTCTTGGGGAACCCACGTTCGGGGATACTATTACCGATAAACTCATCTTT. Its protein is CALGEPTFGDTITDKLIF.

This chain joins TRDV1 and TRDJ1; the D call may be TRDD2 or TRDD3 (6 bases each). This CDR3 has 20 amino acids. The V and J ends lost 4 bases and 1 base respectively, with 28 bases between them. Germline V gene lookup returns CDR1 TSWWSYY and CDR2 QGS. This chain's CDR3 is CALGVLPPMPWGGITDKLIF. The CDR3 DNA is TGTGCTCTTGGGGTCCTTCCGCCTATGCCCTGGGGAGGGATCACCGATAAACTCATCTTT.

Points on this clone: Additional DNA sequences in this sample encode the identical CDR3. The V gene is TRDV1, the J gene TRDJ1, with TRDD3 identical over 7 bases. The CDR3 has 22 amino acids. V was clipped by 1 base and J by 1 base; unmatched bases: 24. The germline CDR1 and CDR2 sequences are TSWWSYY and QGS. The CDR3 reads CALGEPPRLRPSLGAFTDKLIF. CDR3 coding DNA: TGTGCTCTTGGGGAACCTCCACGGTTGAGGCCCAGTCTGGGGGCCTTCACCGATAAACTCATCTTT.

The rearrangement uses TRDV1 and TRDJ1; TRDD3 matches 9 bases. The CDR3 loop spans 21 amino acids. Looked up from germline, CDR1 is TSWWSYY and CDR2 is QGS. Trimming at V came to 4 bases and at J to 3 bases, leaving 24 bases not matched to a gene. CDR3 bases: TGTGCTCTTGGGGTCCCCGTTCCTACAAAATGGGGGATAATATCGGCCGATAAACTCATCTTT. It codes for CALGVPVPTKWGIISADKLIF.

About this clone: One base separates it from a far larger clone, so it is likely a read error. The sample has other DNA sequences that encode this CDR3 too. The chain recombines TRDV1 with TRDJ1; 7 nucleotides match TRDD3. The CDR3 is 22 amino acids. Germline V gene lookup returns CDR1 TSWWSYY and CDR2 QGS. Losses at the gene ends were 0 bases for V and 4 bases for J; bases not matched to a gene: 26. The CDR3 DNA reads as TGTGCTCTTGGGGAACTAGACCCCCTACGGACCATTGGTGGATACGCGTTCGATAAACTCATCTTT. Residues: CALGELDPLRTIGGYAFDKLIF.

V usage is TRDV1 and J usage is TRDJ1; D could derive from TRDD2 or TRDD3 (6 bases each). The length of the CDR3 is 18 residues. The V end was cut by 1 base, the J end by 8 bases, with 26 bases between. In germline, CDR1 is TSWWSYY, CDR2 QGS. CDR3 in DNA: TGTGCTCTTGGGGAACCTTATCTCCTACGTGATGCGGGGGGAAAACTCATCTTT. Translation gives CALGEPYLLRDAGGKLIF.

This clone is labeled large. The genes are TRDV1 and TRDJ1; 11 nucleotides agree with TRDD3. Germline assignment: CDR1 TSWWSYY and CDR2 QGS. Trimming took 5 bases from V and 0 from J; bases not matched to a gene: 20. The length of the CDR3 is 21 residues. CDR3 in DNA: TGTGCTCTTGGGAAATACTCCCCACTGGGGGATAAAGGGGAGTACACCGATAAACTCATCTTT. It codes for CALGKYSPLGDKGEYTDKLIF.

In its sample, this clone was seen a few times. The rearrangement uses TRDV1 and TRDJ1; TRDD3 might be the D (6 bases). Germline loops: CDR1 TSWWSYY, CDR2 QGS. V dropped 1 base and J dropped 0 bases, with 21 bases sitting between them. The CDR3 sequence is 19 residues long. The CDR3 coding sequence is TGTGCTCTTGGGGAACGGGAATTATGGGGGGCAGAGTACACCGATAAACTCATCTTT. Its translation is CALGERELWGAEYTDKLIF.

This clone is medium-sized (0.01 to 0.1%) within its sample. V gene TRDV1 combines with J gene TRDJ1, with 8 bases matching TRDD3. CDR1 is TSWWSYY, CDR2 QGS, per germline. The J segment lost 0 bases and the V segment lost 2 bases, leaving 14 bases of the junction unmatched. The CDR3 extends over 19 amino acids. The CDR3, as DNA: TGTGCTCTTGGGGAATTTAGGGATACGCGGATCGACAACACCGATAAACTCATCTTT. Residues: CALGEFRDTRIDNTDKLIF.